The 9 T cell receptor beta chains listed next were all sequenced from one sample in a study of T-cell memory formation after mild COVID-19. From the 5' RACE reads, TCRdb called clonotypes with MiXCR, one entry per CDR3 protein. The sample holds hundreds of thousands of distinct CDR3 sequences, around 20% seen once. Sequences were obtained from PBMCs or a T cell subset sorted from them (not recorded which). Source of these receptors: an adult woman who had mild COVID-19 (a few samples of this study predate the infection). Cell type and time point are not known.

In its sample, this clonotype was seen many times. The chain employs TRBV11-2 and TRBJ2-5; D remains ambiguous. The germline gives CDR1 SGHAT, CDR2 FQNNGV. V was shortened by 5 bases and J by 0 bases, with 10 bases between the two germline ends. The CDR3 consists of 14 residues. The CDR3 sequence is CASSRFGHQETQYF. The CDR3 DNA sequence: TGTGCCAGCAGCCGATTTGGCCACCAAGAGACCCAGTACTTC.

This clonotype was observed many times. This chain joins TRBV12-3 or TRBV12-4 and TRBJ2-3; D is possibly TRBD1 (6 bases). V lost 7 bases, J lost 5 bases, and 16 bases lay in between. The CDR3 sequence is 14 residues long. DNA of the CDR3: TGTGCCAGCACCCGAGACAGGCCTGGAGATACGCAGTATTTT. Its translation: CASTRDRPGDTQYF.

The CDR3 DNA sequence: TGTGCCAGCAGCCCCCCGGGTCTCCGTTTGAGAGAGACCCAGTACTTC. It encodes CASSPPGLRLRETQYF. The rearrangement uses TRBV7-2 and TRBJ2-5; D uncertain. Germline loops: CDR1 SGHTA, CDR2 FQGNSA. V lost 5 bases and J 4 bases, leaving 20 bases between the germline ends. The CDR3 covers 16 residues.

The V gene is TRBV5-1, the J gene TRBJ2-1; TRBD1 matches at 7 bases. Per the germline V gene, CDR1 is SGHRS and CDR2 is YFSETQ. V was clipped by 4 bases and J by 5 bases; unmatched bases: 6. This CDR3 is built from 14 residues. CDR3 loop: CASSIGQADNEQFF. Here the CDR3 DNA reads TGCGCCAGCAGCATCGGACAGGCCGACAATGAGCAGTTCTTC. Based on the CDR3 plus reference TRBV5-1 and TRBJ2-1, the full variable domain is KAGVTQTPRYLIKTRGQQVTLSCSPISGHRSVSWYQQTPGQGLQFLFEYFSETQRNKGNFPGRFSGRQFSNSRSEMNVSTLELGDSALYLCASSIGQADNEQFFGPGTRLTVL.

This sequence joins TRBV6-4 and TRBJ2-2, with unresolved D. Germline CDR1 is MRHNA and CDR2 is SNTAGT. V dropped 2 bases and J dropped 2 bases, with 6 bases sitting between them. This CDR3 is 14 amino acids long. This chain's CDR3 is CASSDGYNTGELFF. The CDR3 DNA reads TGTGCCAGCAGTGACGGCTATAACACCGGGGAGCTGTTTTTT.

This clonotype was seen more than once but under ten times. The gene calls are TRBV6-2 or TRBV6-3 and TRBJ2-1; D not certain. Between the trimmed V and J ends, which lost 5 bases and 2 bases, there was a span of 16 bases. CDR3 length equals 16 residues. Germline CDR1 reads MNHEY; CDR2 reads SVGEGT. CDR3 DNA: TGTGCCAGCAGTCCCCTAAAAGTCGGTCCCTACAATGAGCAGTTCTTC. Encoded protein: CASSPLKVGPYNEQFF.

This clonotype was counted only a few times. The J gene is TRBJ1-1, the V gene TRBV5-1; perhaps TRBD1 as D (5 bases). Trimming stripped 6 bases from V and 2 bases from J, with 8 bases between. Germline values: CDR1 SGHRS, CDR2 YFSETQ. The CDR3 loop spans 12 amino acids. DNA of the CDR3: TGCGCCAGCATCGGGGACAACACTGAAGCTTTCTTT. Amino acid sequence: CASIGDNTEAFF.

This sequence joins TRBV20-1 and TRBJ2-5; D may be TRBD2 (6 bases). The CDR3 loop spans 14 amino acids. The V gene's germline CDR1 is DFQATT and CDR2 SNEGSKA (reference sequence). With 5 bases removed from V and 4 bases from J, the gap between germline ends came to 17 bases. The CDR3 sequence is CSALHPTSLETQYF. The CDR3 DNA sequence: TGCAGTGCTCTCCACCCGACTAGTTTAGAGACCCAGTACTTC.

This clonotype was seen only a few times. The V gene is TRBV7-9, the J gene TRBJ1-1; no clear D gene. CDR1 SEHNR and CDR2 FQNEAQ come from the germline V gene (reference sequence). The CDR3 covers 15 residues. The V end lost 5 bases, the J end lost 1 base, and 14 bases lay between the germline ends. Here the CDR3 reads CASSPWEGRNTEAFF. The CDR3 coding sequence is TGTGCCAGCAGCCCCTGGGAGGGCCGGAACACTGAAGCTTTCTTT.